This T cell receptor beta chain was profiled in a study of blood T cell repertoires in COVID-19. This table comes from immunoSEQ multiplex PCR, and its TCRdb copy is limited to in-frame clones, with some not included. The data show around 300,000 clones, with 70% to 90% seen just once and more than 6% held by the top ten. This CDR3 comprises 16 residues. Per the germline V gene, CDR1 is SEHNR and CDR2 is FQNEAQ (reference sequence). Trimming left V 6 bases short and J 1 base short, with 19 bases between. Material for sequencing was peripheral blood. This clonotype originated in a human donor in a cohort sampled during active COVID-19. The rearrangement links TRBV7-9 to TRBJ2-7; a possible D gene is TRBD2 (5 bases). In DNA form, the CDR3 reads TGTGCCAGCAGACCCAGAACTGAGAGGGATTCCTACGAGCAGTACTTC. This sequence encodes CASRPRTERDSYEQYF.